These T cell receptor beta chains were read from a single sample in a study of shared T cell receptors in the human thymus. The protocol was immunoSEQ multiplex PCR, while the TCRdb copy is restricted to in-frame clones and leaves out a portion. The table has some 700,000 clones, around 87% seen once. This same sample was also taken into another study, of human thymus T cells.

Sequencing was performed on thymocytes. All receptors derive from a boy less than two years old with a congenital heart defect. Both conserved end residues are trimmed from each CDR3. Size values are once, few and many counts, or a class for expanded clones, and some rows have none.

J gene | clone size | V gene | CDR3 protein
TRBJ2-3 | - | TRBV7-6 | ASGYGAGVDTQY
TRBJ2-1 | - | TRBV7-3 | ASSLPTAPGTSGDDEQF
TRBJ1-2 | - | TRBV7-9 | ASSLGYGQYGYT
TRBJ2-1 | - | TRBV6-5 | ASSYLAGGVNEQF
TRBJ1-1 | - | TRBV27 | ASSFLPPGHPPMNTEAF
TRBJ2-7 | once | TRBV7-2 | ASSLLAPYEQY
TRBJ2-7 | - | TRBV27 | ASSLRTSGSPYEQY
TRBJ2-1 | - | TRBV4-3 | ASSPVRGGSYNEQF
TRBJ2-2 | - | TRBV5-1 | ASHPPGTDTGELF
TRBJ2-2 | - | TRBV5-6 | ASSSLAGVIPDTGELF
TRBJ2-1 | once | TRBV12-5 | ASGFATGDSYNEQF
TRBJ2-7 | - | TRBV18 | ASSPPQGRYEQY
TRBJ2-5 | - | TRBV28 | ASNLQGDRGQETQY
TRBJ2-5 | - | TRBV18 | ASSPRRVTGVGETQY
TRBJ2-5 | once | TRBV28 | ASSWAPQETQY
TRBJ2-7 | - | TRBV6-5 | ASSSGGTGLHEQY
TRBJ2-7 | - | TRBV21-1 | ASSKPRTSGRATEQY
TRBJ2-1 | - | TRBV2 | ASNDTAGGYNEQF
TRBJ2-1 | - | TRBV19 | ASSPGFDSYNEQF
TRBJ1-4 | - | TRBV28 | ASSLVVGANEKLF
TRBJ2-1 | - | TRBV7-8 | ASSSEGQLEWRDNEQF
TRBJ2-7 | - | TRBV6-5 | ASSYRLVGAYEQY
TRBJ1-1 | - | TRBV19 | ASSTPTTDRGRTEAF
TRBJ1-3 | - | TRBV5-1 | ASSLGLAATSGNTIY
TRBJ2-3 | - | TRBV28 | ASSLGGRCTDTQY